This T cell receptor (beta chain) originates from a study of Ad26.COV2.S vaccination and SARS-CoV-2 variants (dated by TCRdb to about 2021). For the wider study: Donors in the vaccine arm were drawn from COV1001, a phase I-IIa trial of Ad26.COV2.S in healthy adults that was multicentre, randomized, double-blind and placebo-controlled. Blinding of investigators to trial group allocation was maintained during experiments and outcome assessment. A total of 32 samples were included in the TCR-sequenced set, comprising about 20 Ad26.COV2.S vaccine recipients, 5 placebo recipients and 8 SARS-CoV-2 convalescent individuals. Trial participants were randomized into five groups of five, in which low-dose or high-dose Ad26.COV2.S was given once or twice, or placebo was given on both occasions. Ad26.COV2.S was administered intramuscularly at a dose of 5x10^10 or 1x10^11 viral particles, either as one shot or as two shots given 56 days apart. Sequencing of the TCRbeta repertoire served to evaluate the specificity and breadth of SARS-CoV-2-reactive T cell receptors following Ad26.COV2.S vaccination.

Per the publication, the treatment or condition label means: roughly 19 received Ad26.COV2.S at low or high dose, single or two shots; five or six received placebo; per-sample allocation not given. Repertoires of vaccine and placebo recipients were sequenced from samples taken on day 63 after the first injection. In Cohort 1b, around 25 adults aged 18-55 years were enrolled at a single site in Boston, USA, between 29 July and 7 August 2020. Ad26.COV2.S consisted of a replication-incompetent adenovirus type 26 vector by which a prefusion-stabilized SARS-CoV-2 spike protein from the original Wuhan strain was expressed. With respect to this clone: Its antigen is still unknown. Within one base of it there is no much larger clone, and no base qualities were kept.

Study-wide conclusions, independent of this receptor: After vaccination, substantial breadth of spike-specific CD8+ and CD4+ T cell responses was reported. Vaccine and placebo recipients had similar non-spike TCR breadth, a finding consistent with the vaccine containing only spike. The study lacked the statistical power to compare responses across vaccine doses or regimens. Spike-specific TCR breadth was higher in Ad26.COV2.S recipients than in placebo recipients (P = 0.0014). The authors noted that the TCR breadth and depth analyses may have underestimated total T cell responses.

The immunoSEQ Assay was the method used to sequence TCRbeta CDR3 regions. After extraction, genomic DNA underwent amplification by bias-controlled multiplex PCR, followed by high-throughput sequencing. On the study's bioinformatics: To quantify the absolute abundance of every unique TCRbeta CDR3 region, sequences were collapsed and filtered. T cell fraction was estimated by normalizing TCRbeta template counts to usable DNA, with usable DNA measured through amplification of reference genes found in all nucleated cells. Repertoire TCRs were annotated as SARS-CoV-2-specific by exact matching of V gene, CDR3 amino acid sequence and J gene to a known reactive TCR set. MIRA supplied the reference SARS-CoV-2 TCR set, which was filtered for enrichment in COVID-19-positive ImmuneCODE repertoires so that public or cross-reactive TCRs were removed. Using the MIRA antigens, annotated TCRs were further analysed by specific ORF or by position within an ORF. Breadth was defined as annotated unique rearrangements over total unique productive rearrangements; depth was the summed frequency of those rearrangements. Two-sided Wilcoxon rank-sum tests were applied when comparing TCR breadth between groups. The table comes from immuneACCESS by way of TCRdb, which keeps in-frame sequences with V and J called. Part of the clones is missing from these tables; in studies checked, under half for an unresolved V gene and the rest for unknown reasons. V and J calls plus clone size are reproduced from that table; the DNA served to infer D and trimming. In all, the sample holds hundreds of thousands of clones, and around 89% of those were seen once. Of the sample, around 4.5% falls within the top ten clones.

Germline trimming: 3 bases from V, 2 bases from J; junction bases outside gene matches: 6. The cysteine opens and the phenylalanine closes a CDR3 of 15 amino acids. Only the CDR3 portion is preserved as DNA: 45 bases, with reading frame beginning at the first base. For CDR1 and CDR2, the germline V gene lists MGHRA and YSYEKL. This clonotype originated in a person between 18 and 59 years old who received the Ad26.COV2.S COVID-19 vaccine or a placebo. The starting material was peripheral blood, obtained in a trial of Ad26.COV2.S vaccine versus placebo. The V and J genes are TRBV4-1 and TRBJ2-7, with TRBD1 identical over 8 junction bases. The DNA reads TGCGCCAGCAGCCACGTACAGGGGGAGACCTACGAGCAGTACTTC. This is translated as CASSHVQGETYEQYF.